This TCR beta chain was identified during a study of a mutant IDH1 vaccine in newly diagnosed glioma. On the study more broadly: Commencement of vaccination occurred 4-6 weeks following radiotherapy alone, or concurrently with temozolomide cycles. Pretreatment consisted of radiotherapy, temozolomide, or both, with most receiving both.

Assay used: immunoSEQ multiplex PCR; TCRdb lists only in-frame clones, some missing. The data contain around 60,000 clones, roughly 79% of them singletons. The CDR3 is made up of 16 amino acids. Germline V gene data show CDR1 as SGHDT and CDR2 as YYEEEE. Time point defined: week 35, safety follow-up. Vaccinated patients received 300 ug of mutant IDH1 20-mer peptide per dose, with topical imiquimod. In regard to this clone: Its antigen is as yet unknown.

J is TRBJ2-5 and V is TRBV5-6, with 7 bases matching TRBD1. The J call may be in error: the DNA end matches TRBJ2-7 better. This clonotype was sampled from a man aged 40-49 years with glioma. The sequenced sample was PBMCs, obtained from a glioma patient whose treatment included an IDH1 peptide vaccine. As DNA, the CDR3 is TGTGCCAGCAGCCCTGCAGACAGGGTAAAAGCCTACGAGCAGTACTTC. It specifies CASSPADRVKAYEQYF.